This T cell receptor beta chain is drawn from a study of Ad26.COV2.S vaccination and SARS-CoV-2 variants. For the study at large: Once or twice, 56 days apart, Ad26.COV2.S was delivered intramuscularly.

Treatment given: some 20 received Ad26.COV2.S at low or high dose, single or two shots; about 5 received placebo; per-sample allocation not given. Collection of samples fell on day 63 after the first vaccine or placebo injection. This CDR3 comprises 13 residues. V was cut by 1 base and J by 8 bases, with 6 bases left in between. From germline, CDR1 is SEHNR and CDR2 FQNEAQ (reference sequence). This clone was observed once. Profiled with immunoSEQ multiplex PCR; TCRdb holds only in-frame clones, not every one. The table has 300,000 to 350,000 clones, 85% to 90% seen once; the top ten hold 4.5% to 5.5%.

The material was peripheral blood, obtained in a trial of Ad26.COV2.S vaccine versus placebo. This sequence joins TRBV7-9 and TRBJ2-6; D is ambiguous. The clonotype comes from a person aged 18-60 years who received the Ad26.COV2.S COVID-19 vaccine or a placebo. This CDR3 reads CASSLDGPNVLTF. In DNA form, the CDR3 reads TGTGCCAGCAGCTTAGACGGACCCAACGTCCTGACTTTC.